This T cell receptor beta chain was captured in a study of vaccination effects on CD4 cells after COVID-19. CDR1 is MNHNS and CDR2 is SASEGT in the germline V gene. The trim removed 3 bases at V and 9 bases at J, leaving 8 bases unmatched. CDR3 length: 14 amino acids. Study results and caveats: Among infection- and vaccine-induced clones, marked clonal contraction occurred late after vaccination.

Remarks on this clone: Its antigen is unknown.

Sequencing used immunoSEQ multiplex PCR; TCRdb keeps in-frame clones, though not all of them. Counted here are 73,000 or so clones, 78% occurring once; the ten biggest clones make up approximately 10%. In the ViraFEST assay, antigen-specific CD4+ clonotypes were identified by expansion after peptide-pool stimulation. Culture lasted about ten days before CD4+ T cell isolation. Recipients of the vaccine had no prior SARS-CoV-2 infection and negative nucleocapsid antibodies. Half-medium changes using IL-2 medium occurred on days 3 and 7. The rearrangement links TRBV6-1 to TRBJ1-5; 7 bases match TRBD1. The TCR was taken from a human donor who received a COVID-19 vaccine. Source: CD4+ T cells from PBMCs cultured with SARS-CoV-2 spike peptides, taken before COVID-19 vaccination. In DNA, the CDR3 is TGTGCCAGCAGTGATCGGACAGGCCCCCGGCCCCAGCATTTT. This encodes CASSDRTGPRPQHF.